Listed below are T cell receptor beta chains from one sample, sequenced in a study of metastatic and nonmetastatic thyroid tumors. MiXCR re-clonotyped the PCR reads for TCRdb. The sample records about 16,000 clones, around 32% being singletons. Input material: tumor tissue. Source of these receptors: a male donor with papillary thyroid cancer or a benign thyroid nodule (not recorded which). Some clones in this sample may be carry-over from other donors' samples. The CDR3 runs from the conserved cysteine through the conserved F or W. D genes are given only for firm matches. The size of a clone is reported for some rows only, either as once, few or many, or as a class for expanded clones.

abundance	v_gene	d_gene	j_gene	CDR3aa	CDR3nt
.	TRBV20-1	.	TRBJ2-1	CSATDRLYNEQFF	TGCAGTGCTACTGACAGGCTCTACAATGAGCAGTTCTTC
few	TRBV5-1	TRBD1	TRBJ2-2	CASSLGPGGHPGELFF	TGCGCCAGCAGCTTGGGGCCAGGGGGACACCCCGGGGAGCTGTTTTTT
.	TRBV18	.	TRBJ2-7	CASSWGDEQYF	TGTGCCAGCTCCTGGGGGGACGAGCAGTACTTC
few	TRBV27	TRBD2	TRBJ2-7	CASSLYKKTSGFYFEQYF	TGTGCCAGCAGTTTATACAAAAAGACTAGCGGTTTCTACTTCGAGCAGTACTTC
many	TRBV7-8	.	TRBJ2-5	CASSLGGLQETQYF	TGTGCCAGCAGCTTAGGGGGGCTCCAAGAGACCCAGTACTTC
.	TRBV6-5	TRBD2	TRBJ2-1	CASSYGTSGRAPKYEQFF	TGTGCCAGCAGTTACGGGACTAGCGGGAGGGCCCCTAAGTATGAGCAGTTCTTC
many	TRBV19	TRBD2	TRBJ2-1	CASRAQRGNNEQFF	TGTGCCAGTAGGGCCCAGCGGGGCAACAATGAGCAGTTCTTC
.	TRBV9	TRBD2	TRBJ2-1	CASSPGTSGDEQFF	TGTGCCAGCAGCCCAGGGACTAGCGGGGATGAGCAGTTCTTC
.	TRBV20-1	.	TRBJ1-5	CSARHDGNQPQHF	TGCAGTGCTAGGCATGACGGCAATCAGCCCCAGCATTTT
.	TRBV20-1	TRBD2	TRBJ2-7	CSARRGLAGGYEQYF	TGCAGTGCTAGACGCGGACTAGCGGGAGGCTACGAGCAGTACTTC
many	TRBV7-3	TRBD2	TRBJ2-1	CASSTTSGYNNEQFF	TGTGCCAGCAGCACCACTAGCGGGTATAACAATGAGCAGTTCTTC
few	TRBV24-1	.	TRBJ2-3	CATQGMNTQYF	TGTGCCACCCAGGGGATGAATACGCAGTATTTT
.	TRBV12-3/TRBV12-4	.	TRBJ1-1	CASSTPRDAGQAFF	TGTGCCAGCAGTACCCCCCGGGACGCGGGCCAAGCTTTCTTT
many	TRBV28	.	TRBJ2-1	CASVDGRFSYNEQFF	TGTGCCAGCGTGGACGGTCGCTTCTCCTACAATGAGCAGTTCTTC
.	TRBV15	TRBD2	TRBJ2-1	CATASGHNEQFF	TGTGCCACGGCTAGCGGCCACAATGAGCAGTTCTTC
many	TRBV30	.	TRBJ1-3	CAWSPPGSSGNTIYF	TGTGCCTGGAGCCCCCCGGGTAGCTCTGGAAACACCATATATTTT
.	TRBV30	.	TRBJ1-5	CAWSTQGDQPQHF	TGTGCCTGGAGTACACAGGGAGATCAGCCCCAGCATTTT
few	TRBV28	TRBD2	TRBJ2-7	CASTPGPLSGSNEQYF	TGTGCCAGCACCCCCGGGCCCCTTAGCGGGAGTAACGAGCAGTACTTC
few	TRBV4-1	.	TRBJ1-6	CASSQDRGGLRGNSPLHF	TGCGCCAGCAGCCAAGATCGGGGGGGGCTGCGAGGAAATTCACCCCTCCACTTT
few	TRBV11-2	.	TRBJ2-1	CASSLSSLNEQFF	TGTGCCAGCAGCTTAAGCTCTTTGAATGAGCAGTTCTTC
many	TRBV5-4	TRBD1	TRBJ2-1	CASSKQGPYNEQFF	TGTGCCAGCAGCAAACAGGGGCCTTACAATGAGCAGTTCTTC
.	TRBV5-4	TRBD2	TRBJ2-1	CASSLYPSTSGSSLNEQFF	TGTGCCAGCAGCTTGTACCCCTCGACTAGCGGGAGCTCTCTTAATGAGCAGTTCTTC
many	TRBV5-1	.	TRBJ2-6	CASSLEAVGANVLTF	TGCGCCAGCAGCTTGGAGGCAGTTGGGGCCAACGTCCTGACTTTC
large	TRBV7-3	TRBD2	TRBJ2-1	CASSFTSPGTSGYNEQFF	TGTGCCAGCAGCTTCACTTCGCCAGGGACTAGCGGATACAATGAGCAGTTCTTC
few	TRBV6-2/TRBV6-3	TRBD2	TRBJ2-2	CASLPPSGRAAGELFF	TGTGCCAGCCTTCCCCCTAGCGGGAGGGCAGCCGGGGAGCTGTTTTTT
.	TRBV7-6	.	TRBJ1-2	CASSSGSSQGGANYGYTF	TGTGCCAGCAGCTCAGGGAGCTCTCAGGGAGGAGCTAACTATGGCTACACCTTC
few	TRBV6-1	.	TRBJ2-7	CASSVMSEQYF	TGTGCCAGCAGTGTTATGAGCGAGCAGTACTTC
many	TRBV11-3	.	TRBJ2-1	CASSFRQGPYNEQFF	TGTGCCAGCAGCTTCCGGCAGGGACCCTACAATGAGCAGTTCTTC
.	TRBV6-1	.	TRBJ2-7	CASLVSPQGGEQYF	TGTGCCAGTTTGGTTTCTCCGCAGGGCGGCGAGCAGTACTTC
.	TRBV27	.	TRBJ1-5	CASSNEVHGQPQHF	TGTGCCAGCAGTAACGAGGTACATGGTCAGCCCCAGCATTTT
many	TRBV28	.	TRBJ2-2	CASSLWGGELFF	TGTGCCAGCAGTTTATGGGGTGGGGAGCTGTTTTTT
few	TRBV6-5	TRBD1	TRBJ1-6	CTSSYPGQGNSPLHF	TGTACCAGCAGTTACCCGGGACAGGGGAATTCGCCCCTCCACTTC
medium-sized	TRBV19	.	TRBJ2-7	CASRPGHGGEQYF	TGTGCCAGTAGACCGGGACATGGTGGCGAGCAGTACTTC
.	TRBV5-5	TRBD1	TRBJ2-7	CASSFGQETYEQYF	TGTGCCAGCAGCTTCGGACAGGAGACCTACGAGCAGTACTTC
.	TRBV10-3	.	TRBJ1-1	CAIRDSGTEAFF	TGTGCCATCAGAGACAGTGGGACTGAAGCTTTCTTT
few	TRBV10-3	.	TRBJ1-6	CAARQVDSPLHF	TGTGCCGCACGACAGGTGGATTCACCCCTCCACTTT
once	TRBV4-1	.	TRBJ2-2	CASSYGELFF	TGCGCCAGCAGTTACGGGGAGCTGTTTTTT
.	TRBV7-2	.	TRBJ2-3	CASSFGTLTDTQYF	TGTGCCAGCAGCTTTGGGACGCTCACAGATACGCAGTATTTT
many	TRBV18	.	TRBJ1-1	CASSREREPTEAFF	TGTGCCAGCTCACGAGAAAGAGAGCCCACTGAAGCTTTCTTT
.	TRBV7-9	.	TRBJ1-2	CASSYGSGYTF	TGTGCCAGCAGCTACGGGTCCGGCTACACCTTC
medium-sized	TRBV20-1	TRBD1	TRBJ2-3	CSARATGRFHTDTQYF	TGCAGTGCTAGAGCGACAGGGCGATTTCACACAGATACGCAGTATTTT
.	TRBV6-5	.	TRBJ1-2	CASSYSREGYGYTF	TGTGCCAGCAGTTATTCGAGAGAGGGCTATGGCTACACCTTT
.	TRBV7-2	TRBD1	TRBJ2-7	CASSRGQGILEQYF	TGTGCCAGCAGCAGGGGACAGGGGATTCTCGAGCAGTACTTC
many	TRBV20-1	TRBD2	TRBJ2-3	CSARDSKRLAGAPQYF	TGCAGTGCTAGAGACTCAAAACGGCTAGCGGGAGCTCCGCAGTATTTT
.	TRBV5-5	.	TRBJ2-7	CASSLRHLTYEQYF	TGTGCCAGCAGCCTCCGGCACCTGACCTACGAGCAGTACTTC
.	TRBV20-1	TRBD1	TRBJ1-2	CSARDRGYDYGYTF	TGCAGTGCTAGGGACAGGGGGTATGACTATGGCTACACCTTC
many	TRBV6-1	TRBD1	TRBJ1-5	CASSPPGGGNQPQHF	TGTGCCAGCAGCCCCCCAGGGGGGGGCAATCAGCCCCAGCATTTT
medium-sized	TRBV4-1	TRBD1	TRBJ2-3	CASSQGRDRGLYF	TGCGCCAGCAGCCAAGGACGGGACAGGGGCCTGTATTTT
.	TRBV6-9	.	TRBJ1-1	CASSYPRRDPIGAFF	TGTGCCAGCAGTTACCCTCGCAGGGACCCCATTGGAGCTTTCTTT